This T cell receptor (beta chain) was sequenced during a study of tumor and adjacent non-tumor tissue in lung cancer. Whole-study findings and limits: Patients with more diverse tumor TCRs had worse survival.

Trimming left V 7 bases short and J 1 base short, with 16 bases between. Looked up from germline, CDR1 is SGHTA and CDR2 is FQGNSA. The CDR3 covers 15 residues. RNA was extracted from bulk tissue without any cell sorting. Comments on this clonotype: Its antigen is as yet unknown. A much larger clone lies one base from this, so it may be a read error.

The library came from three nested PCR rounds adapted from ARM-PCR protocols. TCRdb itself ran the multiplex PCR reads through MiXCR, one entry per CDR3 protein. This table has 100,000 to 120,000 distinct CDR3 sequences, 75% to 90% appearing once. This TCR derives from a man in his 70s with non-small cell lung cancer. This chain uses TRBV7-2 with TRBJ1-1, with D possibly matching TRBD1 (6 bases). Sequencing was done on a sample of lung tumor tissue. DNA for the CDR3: TGTGCCAGCAACCCCCGCTGGACAGCGAACACTGAAGCTTTCTTT. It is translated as CASNPRWTANTEAFF.